This T cell receptor (beta chain) was profiled in a study of glioma-infiltrating T cells after dendritic cell vaccination (dated by TCRdb to 2016 to 2017). Regarding the research as a whole: A cohort of roughly 15 glioblastoma patients from Phase I and II dendritic cell vaccination trials was included, of whom 9 were newly diagnosed and 6 had recurrent disease. Patients received autologous tumor lysate-pulsed dendritic cell vaccination between the early 2000s and the early 2010s. The vaccine consisted of monocyte-derived dendritic cells cultured less than 9 days with IL-4 and GM-CSF, then pulsed overnight with autologous tumor lysate. Three intradermal dendritic cell vaccine injections were administered to patients at biweekly intervals in the arm below the axilla. In glioblastoma patients vaccinated with dendritic cells, deep sequencing of TCR beta CDR3 regions served to measure the amount of tumor-infiltrating lymphocytes and to compare repertoires between tumor and blood. Survival after dendritic cell vaccination was correlated with TCR sequencing metrics such as TIL content and the overlap between tumor and blood repertoires. Overall study outcomes, separate from this receptor: Longer time to progression and overall survival after dendritic cell vaccination were predicted by higher estimated pretreatment TIL content. The response model built on TCR overlap across three groups was characterized as speculative, with prospective validation still needed. The cohort was small and heterogeneous, few patients had complete blood and tumor sets, and even fewer had initial-recurrent tumor pairs. TCR clonality showed no direct relationship with survival, which suggests that a diverse polyclonal response may be important.

The time point label of this sample denotes: after dendritic cell vaccination, including at tumor progression/relapse. To be selected, patients needed enough residual fresh-frozen tumor tissue and more than two years of available survival data. Although molecular status otherwise differed among the glioblastoma patients, no patient had an isocitrate dehydrogenase mutation. PBMC were collected before vaccination, two weeks after the third vaccination, and at tumor progression when it occurred. The Qiagen DNeasy Blood extraction Kit was used for extraction of genomic DNA. TCRB CDR3 regions were amplified from about 2 ug genomic DNA, or all available DNA if less, using the immunoSEQ assay. The multiplex PCR employed 60 forward primers targeting TCR V beta segments and 13 reverse primers targeting J beta segments. Synthetic control templates were spiked into each sample at limiting dilution to estimate reads per starting template. Sequencing produced 87 bp reads on the Illumina HiSeq System. The study's processing was this. PCR and sequencing errors were removed by merging closely related sequences with a nearest neighbor algorithm. TCR overlap was measured as the percentage of unique tumor TCR beta sequences also present in the same patient's peripheral blood. Here the immuneACCESS table is served through TCRdb, limited to in-frame sequences with V and J called. Missing clones are a known gap in these copies; in checked studies unresolved V genes cover under half, and the rest lacks a known reason. V and J calls and clone size are copied from that table; D and trimming were computed from the DNA. The sample records around 60,000 clones, 86% of which are singletons. The leading ten clones occupy around 10% of the sample.

V is reduced by 4 bases and J by 5 bases, leaving a spacing of 18 bases between them. From the germline V gene, CDR1 is SGDLS and CDR2 is YYNGEE. The CDR3 goes from the cysteine to the phenylalanine over 15 residues. The entry retains the CDR3 DNA only, 45 bases that are in frame from base 1. Concerning this clone: The clone's antigen remains unknown. Within one base of it there is no much larger clone, and no base qualities were kept.

The rearrangement combines TRBV9 with TRBJ1-1; a tentative D call is TRBD1 (5 bases match). This sequence was found in a human donor with glioblastoma. The specimen was blood, collected after dendritic cell vaccination. The CDR3: CASSPTGVGSTEAFF. The bases are TGTGCCAGCAGCCCGACGGGGGTTGGGTCAACTGAAGCTTTCTTT.